These 11 T cell receptor beta chains were all obtained from the same sample, sequenced in a study of T-cell memory formation after mild COVID-19. One entry per CDR3 protein results from TCRdb running MiXCR on the 5' RACE reads. This sample has 200,000 to 300,000 distinct CDR3 sequences, with over 15% found just once. Sequences were obtained from PBMCs or a T cell subset sorted from them (not recorded which). These receptors were taken from a man aged 18 to 35 who had mild COVID-19 (a few samples of this study predate the infection). Cell type and time point are not known.

This chain joins TRBV6-6 and TRBJ1-1, with 8 nucleotides matching TRBD1. The germline gives CDR1 MNHNY, CDR2 SVGAGI (reference sequence). The CDR3 is made up of 15 amino acids. V trimming: 7 bases; J trimming: 1 base; junction bases outside the gene matches: 8. CDR3 nucleotide sequence: TGTGCCAGCACCGACAGGGGATTTTCGAACACTGAAGCTTTCTTT. It encodes CASTDRGFSNTEAFF.

This clonotype was counted a few times. The V gene is TRBV28, the J gene TRBJ2-3; 8 nucleotides line up with TRBD1. This CDR3 is 15 amino acids long. V gave up 8 bases and J gave up 2 bases; unmatched junction bases: 9. Germline V gene sequence: CDR1 MDHEN, CDR2 SYDVKM. The CDR3, as DNA: TGTGCCAGCGAAACGCGGGACAGGTCCACAGATACGCAGTATTTT. Encoded protein: CASETRDRSTDTQYF.

This clonotype was detected only a few times. This chain links TRBV27 with TRBJ1-2, with unresolved D. V shed 6 bases and J shed 7 bases, with 9 bases lying between them. Looked up from germline, CDR1 is MNHEY and CDR2 is SMNVEV (reference sequence). This CDR3 has 11 amino acids. The CDR3 bases are TGTGCCAGCAGCCCCCTTCTTGGCTACACCTTC. Amino acid sequence: CASSPLLGYTF.

The chain employs TRBV30 and TRBJ1-1; D unresolved. Trimming cost V 5 bases and J 5 bases, with 9 bases left between them. The germline gives CDR1 GTSNPN, CDR2 SVGIG (reference sequence). The CDR3 loop spans 11 amino acids. The CDR3 DNA is TGTGCCTGGGCCCCCATGACTGAAGCTTTCTTT. Amino acids: CAWAPMTEAFF.

CDR3 protein: CATQIAGAGNTEAFF. As DNA, the CDR3 is TGTGCCACCCAGATTGCAGGGGCGGGGAACACTGAAGCTTTCTTT. The genes are TRBV10-3 and TRBJ1-1, with a possible D match to TRBD1 (6 bases). The V gene's germline CDR1 is ENHRY and CDR2 SYGVKD. This CDR3 region has 15 residues. V was clipped by 10 bases and J by 1 base, with 19 bases between them.

This chain uses TRBV3-1 with TRBJ2-5; the match to TRBD2 covers 9 bases. The germline CDR1 and CDR2 sequences are LGHDT and YNNKEL (reference sequence). The CDR3 consists of 15 residues. Trimming cost V 6 bases and J 7 bases; bases outside gene matches: 12. The CDR3 bases are TGTGCCAGCAGTCCTACAGCGGGGGGCCCCCGGACCCAGTACTTC. It translates to CASSPTAGGPRTQYF.

This clonotype was counted a few times. The V and J genes are TRBV19 and TRBJ1-1; tentative D call: TRBD1 (5 bases). Germline CDR1 LNHDA, CDR2 SQIVND (reference sequence). The V end was cut by 5 bases, the J end by 4 bases, with 8 bases between. CDR3 length: 12 amino acids. CDR3 bases: TGTGCCAGTAGTGCAGGGACCACTGAAGCTTTCTTT. Translated: CASSAGTTEAFF.

This clonotype was recorded a few times. This chain's CDR3 is CASSRGGGTGELFF. The CDR3 DNA is TGTGCCAGCAGCCGTGGCGGGGGTACCGGGGAGCTGTTTTTT. J is TRBJ2-2 and V is TRBV9, with 7 bases aligning to TRBD2. Germline V lookup: CDR1 SGDLS, CDR2 YYNGEE. Unmatched junction bases numbered 5, after V lost 4 bases and J lost 5 bases. The CDR3 extends over 14 amino acids.

The J gene is TRBJ1-2, the V gene TRBV11-2, with a weak D call TRBD1 (6 bases). Trimming removed 8 bases at V and 0 bases at J, with 19 bases between. The CDR3 extends over 16 amino acids. CDR1 and CDR2 (germline): SGHAT, FQNNGV. CDR3 DNA: TGTGCCAGCTACATCGACCGGGGGGGCCCTAACTATGGCTACACCTTC. It translates to CASYIDRGGPNYGYTF.

The J gene is TRBJ1-6, the V gene TRBV9, with 7 positions matching TRBD1. Germline CDR1 reads SGDLS; CDR2 reads YYNGEE. CDR3 size: 15 residues. V trimming: 4 bases; J trimming: 9 bases; junction bases outside the gene matches: 10. CDR3 sequence: CASSIGVTGSSPLHF. CDR3 nucleotide sequence: TGTGCCAGCAGCATCGGGGTGACAGGGAGTTCACCCCTCCACTTT.

This clonotype was detected ten times or more. The CDR3 DNA reads as TGCGCCAGCAGCCTTCTGGGGGGGGTCCACAATGAGCAGTTCTTC. Translating it yields CASSLLGGVHNEQFF. V usage is TRBV5-1 and J usage is TRBJ2-1; 7 bases map to TRBD2. The V segment lost 4 bases and the J segment 5 bases; nucleotides outside the gene matches: 9. CDR1 SGHRS and CDR2 YFSETQ come from the germline V gene. The CDR3 runs 15 residues.